The rows below give T cell receptor beta chains drawn from one sample of a study of CD8+ T cells in alopecia areata. TCRdb keeps only in-frame clones here, not all; method: immunoSEQ multiplex PCR. Of 60,000 to 90,000 clones in the sample, around 66% were seen once. The source was CD8+ T cells sorted from blood, collected at week 24, from a patient treated with tofacitinib. The receptors come from a human donor with alopecia areata. Both conserved end residues are part of each CDR3. The order of the fields is V gene, J gene, CDR3 protein.

TRBV5-1	TRBJ2-3	CASSLLGDTDTQYF
TRBV4-1	TRBJ2-3	CASSQEGAGVADTQYF
TRBV11-3	TRBJ2-7	CASSLESGGGYEQYF
TRBV5-6	TRBJ2-5	CASSLGAAPAGETQYF
TRBV30	TRBJ2-7	CAWEEAGYEQYF
TRBV7-9	TRBJ1-2	CASSLSDPLGYTF
TRBV4-1	TRBJ2-7	CASSQDRGQGYEQYF
TRBV7-3	TRBJ2-5	CAPAPRGRETQYF
TRBV21-1	TRBJ2-6	CASRRDRGRRGANVLTF
TRBV7-2	TRBJ2-3	CASSWGLAGTDTQYF
TRBV7-9	TRBJ2-5	CASKTDQETQYF
TRBV27	TRBJ2-7	CAISEGAGYEQYF
TRBV27	TRBJ1-2	CASSLGGGTVSNYGYTF
TRBV29-1	TRBJ2-7	CSVVLAGGREQYF
TRBV6-5	TRBJ1-2	CAIGGQYGYTF
TRBV15	TRBJ2-3	CATSAETGSEVGDTQYF
TRBV27	TRBJ2-7	CASRDPLLEQYF
TRBV7-6	TRBJ2-1	CASSLEGGNSYNEQFF
TRBV7-9	TRBJ1-2	CASDQGDSHYGYTF
TRBV4-3	TRBJ1-6	CASSQDPPGASTPLHF
TRBV25-1	TRBJ2-7	CASSEAPYEQYF
TRBV5-5	TRBJ2-3	CASSQEDSPSTDTQYF
TRBV4-3	TRBJ2-7	CASSQGGGEREQYF
TRBV7-3	TRBJ2-1	CASSLTGQGKFNEQFF